A single sample is the source of the 20 T cell receptor beta chains below, sequenced in a study of OX40 agonist ivuxolimab in advanced cancers. This table comes from immunoSEQ multiplex PCR, and its TCRdb copy is limited to in-frame clones, with some not included. The sample contains 57,000 or so clones, about 85% of which appear only once. The sample here was CD4+ or CD8+ T cells sorted from blood, taken in a trial of the OX40 agonist ivuxolimab. These receptor sequences come from an adult with an advanced solid tumor such as melanoma, head and neck, liver or kidney cancer.

The J gene is TRBJ2-7, the V gene TRBV18, with D uncertain. The CDR3 has 14 residues. V shed 3 bases and J shed 2 bases, with 11 bases lying between them. The germline V gene encodes CDR1 KGHSH and CDR2 LQKENI. The CDR3 protein is CASSPPGRPYEQYF. In DNA form, the CDR3 reads TGTGCCAGCTCACCGCCGGGCCGACCCTACGAGCAGTACTTC.

V usage is TRBV7-9 and J usage is TRBJ1-4; tentative D call: TRBD1 (5 bases). This CDR3 contains 15 residues. Trimming cost V 5 bases and J 0 bases, with 10 bases left between them. In germline, CDR1 is SEHNR, CDR2 FQNEAQ (reference sequence). In DNA form, the CDR3 reads TGTGCCAGCAGCGGCGACAGATCAACTAATGAAAAACTGTTTTTT. Translation: CASSGDRSTNEKLFF.

The genes are TRBV19 and TRBJ2-7; maybe TRBD1 (5 bases). The germline gives CDR1 LNHDA, CDR2 SQIVND (reference sequence). V was trimmed by 5 bases and J by 2 bases, leaving 13 bases between them. This CDR3 is 14 amino acids long. The DNA for the CDR3 is TGTGCCAGTAGTCCAACCTTGACAGCCTACGAGCAGTACTTC. Its translation is CASSPTLTAYEQYF.

The V call is TRBV2, the J call TRBJ1-3; 8 bases agree with TRBD1. This CDR3 contains 15 residues. J was trimmed by 4 bases and V by 6 bases; bases with no gene match: 8. The V gene's germline CDR1 is SNHLY and CDR2 FYNNEI. The chain's CDR3 is CASRPGQGIGNTIYF. The CDR3 bases are TGTGCCAGCAGGCCCGGACAGGGTATAGGAAACACCATATATTTT.

The V call is TRBV7-6, the J call TRBJ2-1, with D perhaps TRBD1 (5 bases). Trimming took off 2 bases at V and 0 bases at J, with 11 bases between the two ends. Germline CDR1 reads SGHVS; CDR2 reads FNYEAQ. The CDR3 spans 16 residues. The CDR3 region is CASSLRDRSSYNEQFF. In nucleotides, the CDR3 is TGTGCCAGCAGCTTAAGAGACAGAAGCTCCTACAATGAGCAGTTCTTC.

This clone came up a few times. The chain links TRBV5-4 to TRBJ1-3, with 7 bases lining up with TRBD1. J was trimmed by 4 bases and V by 0 bases; bases with no gene match: 4. CDR3 size: 15 residues. The V gene's germline CDR1 is SGHNT and CDR2 YYREEE (reference sequence). In DNA, the CDR3 is TGTGCCAGCAGCTTGGGGGGGACAGCCGGAAACACCATATATTTT. Translating it yields CASSLGGTAGNTIYF.

The chain carries TRBV5-1 and TRBJ1-3; maybe TRBD1 (6 bases). The germline V gene encodes CDR1 SGHRS and CDR2 YFSETQ. The CDR3 is 14 amino acids. V lost 4 bases to trimming and J lost 0 bases, with 8 bases between them. CDR3 loop: CASSPGHSGNTIYF. CDR3 nucleotides: TGCGCCAGCAGCCCGGGACACTCTGGAAACACCATATATTTT.

The J gene is TRBJ1-5, the V gene TRBV6-6, with no clear D. CDR3 length: 14 residues. Germline-derived CDR1 and CDR2 are MNHNY and SVGAGI (reference sequence). V lost 5 bases, J lost 1 base, and 9 bases lay in between. The CDR3 DNA follows: TGTGCCAGCAGTCTCATGGACAGCAATCAGCCCCAGCATTTT. Translation: CASSLMDSNQPQHF.

V and J are TRBV19 and TRBJ2-7; D unresolved. The CDR3 totals 15 residues. V was clipped by 3 bases and J by 0 bases, with 12 bases between them. Germline V gene data show CDR1 as LNHDA and CDR2 as SQIVND (reference sequence). CDR3 sequence: CASSIGPGRSYEQYF. Written as DNA, the CDR3 is TGTGCCAGTAGTATTGGTCCAGGACGCTCCTACGAGCAGTACTTC.

This CDR3 reads CASSLGTGLQETQYF. DNA of the CDR3: TGTGCCAGCAGCTTGGGGACAGGACTCCAAGAGACCCAGTACTTC. This chain uses TRBV5-8 with TRBJ2-5; 7 nucleotides line up with TRBD1. The CDR3 spans 15 residues. Germline V gene data show CDR1 as SGHTS and CDR2 as YDEGEE. The trim removed 0 bases at V and 1 base at J, leaving 3 bases unmatched.

The V call is TRBV21-1, the J call TRBJ2-7; the table assigns TRBD2, which was not confirmed against the DNA. TRBV21-1 is assigned pseudogene status. The length of the CDR3 is 14 residues. The CDR3 protein is CASSKYLPGGEQYF. DNA for the CDR3: TGTGCCAGCAGCAAATACCTCCCGGGGGGCGAGCAGTACTTC.

This chain joins TRBV6-1 and TRBJ1-6, with 7 bases aligning to TRBD1. Germline CDR1 and CDR2: MNHNS and SASEGT. The CDR3 loop spans 15 amino acids. The trim removed 1 base at V and 6 bases at J, leaving 3 bases unmatched. CDR3 amino acids: CASSEGAGGNSPLHF. The CDR3 DNA follows: TGTGCCAGCAGTGAAGGGGCAGGGGGTAATTCACCCCTCCACTTT.

The chain has TRBV18 and TRBJ2-3, with D hard to call. CDR1 is KGHSH, CDR2 LQKENI, per germline. CDR3 length equals 11 residues. The V and J ends lost 2 bases and 6 bases respectively, with 3 bases between them. The CDR3: CASSPRDTQYF. CDR3 in DNA: TGTGCCAGCTCACCAAGGGATACGCAGTATTTT.

The genes are TRBV7-2 and TRBJ1-6; D gene unclear. This CDR3 has 15 residues. Trimming removed 5 bases from V and 5 bases from J, with 13 bases in between. Germline CDR1 and CDR2: SGHTA and FQGNSA. CDR3 protein: CASSPPVPNNSPLHF. The CDR3 nucleotides are TGTGCCAGCAGCCCGCCCGTCCCTAATAATTCACCCCTCCACTTT.

The CDR3 region is CASSPRPEDYEQYF. CDR3 bases: TGTGCCAGCTCACCACGTCCGGAGGACTACGAGCAGTACTTC. The chain is built from TRBV18 and TRBJ2-7; D possibly corresponds to TRBD2 (5 bases). Trimming cost V 1 base and J 3 bases, with 10 bases left between them. Germline V gives CDR1 KGHSH, CDR2 LQKENI. The CDR3 has 14 residues.

J is TRBJ2-7 and V is TRBV13; D is undetermined. The germline V gene encodes CDR1 PRHDT and CDR2 FYEKMQ (reference sequence). Trimming removed 5 bases from V and 5 bases from J, with 13 bases in between. This CDR3 comprises 13 residues. The chain's CDR3 is CASSGRLGHEQYF. CDR3 sequence (DNA): TGTGCCAGCAGCGGACGTCTGGGCCACGAGCAGTACTTC.

The chain has TRBV5-1 and TRBJ2-1, with D possibly called TRBD1 or TRBD2 (5 bases each). Per germline, CDR1 SGHRS and CDR2 YFSETQ. This CDR3 is built from 16 residues. Trimming took 0 bases from V and 2 from J, leaving 12 bases between them. CDR3 bases: TGCGCCAGCAGCTTGGTGGTCGGGGCGACCTACAATGAGCAGTTCTTC. This sequence encodes CASSLVVGATYNEQFF.

In regard to this clone: One junction end does not reproduce the germline sequence, and a read error may be involved. V is TRBV27 and J is TRBJ2-7; 8 bases are shared with TRBD1. Germline assignment: CDR1 MNHEY and CDR2 SMNVEV (reference sequence). The CDR3 spans 15 residues. CDR3 amino acids: CASSPKTGVSHEQYF. In DNA form, the CDR3 reads TGTGCCAGCAGTCCGAAGACAGGGGTCTCCCACGAGCAGTACTTC.

This clone came up once. This rearrangement joins TRBV4-1 to TRBJ2-7; TRBD1 aligns across 7 bases. Germline V gene sequence: CDR1 MGHRA, CDR2 YSYEKL. This CDR3 contains 17 residues. J was trimmed by 0 bases and V by 0 bases; bases with no gene match: 8. CDR3 in amino acids: CASSQDRTGPLSYEQYF. In DNA, the CDR3 is TGCGCCAGCAGCCAAGATAGGACAGGTCCCCTCTCCTACGAGCAGTACTTC.

The chain couples TRBV19 to TRBJ1-1; D is unclear. Germline V CDR1 and CDR2: LNHDA, SQIVND (reference sequence). V was trimmed by 5 bases and J by 1 base, leaving 8 bases between them. The CDR3 is 13 amino acids. This CDR3 reads CASSPQANTEAFF. The CDR3 nucleotides are TGTGCCAGTAGTCCGCAAGCGAACACTGAAGCTTTCTTT.